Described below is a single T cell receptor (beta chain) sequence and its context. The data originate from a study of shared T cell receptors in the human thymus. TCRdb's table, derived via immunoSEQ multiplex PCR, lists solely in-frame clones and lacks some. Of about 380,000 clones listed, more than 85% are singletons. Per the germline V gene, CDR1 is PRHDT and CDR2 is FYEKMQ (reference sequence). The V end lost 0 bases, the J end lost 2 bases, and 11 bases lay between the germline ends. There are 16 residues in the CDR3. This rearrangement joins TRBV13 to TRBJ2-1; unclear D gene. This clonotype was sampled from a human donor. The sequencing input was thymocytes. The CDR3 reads CASSLGGQATYNEQFF. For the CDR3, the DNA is TGTGCCAGCAGCTTAGGGGGCCAGGCAACCTACAATGAGCAGTTCTTC.